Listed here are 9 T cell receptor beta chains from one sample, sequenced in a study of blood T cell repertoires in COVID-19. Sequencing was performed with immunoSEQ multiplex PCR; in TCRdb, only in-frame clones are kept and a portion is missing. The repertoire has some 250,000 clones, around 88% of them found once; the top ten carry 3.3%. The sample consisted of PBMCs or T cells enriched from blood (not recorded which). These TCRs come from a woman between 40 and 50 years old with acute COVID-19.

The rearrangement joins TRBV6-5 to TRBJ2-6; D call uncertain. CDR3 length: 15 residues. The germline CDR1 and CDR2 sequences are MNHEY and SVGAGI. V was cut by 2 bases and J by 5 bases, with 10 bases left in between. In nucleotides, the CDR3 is TGTGCCAGCAGTTACGCCCCAGGTAGGGCCAACGTCCTGACTTTC. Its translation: CASSYAPGRANVLTF.

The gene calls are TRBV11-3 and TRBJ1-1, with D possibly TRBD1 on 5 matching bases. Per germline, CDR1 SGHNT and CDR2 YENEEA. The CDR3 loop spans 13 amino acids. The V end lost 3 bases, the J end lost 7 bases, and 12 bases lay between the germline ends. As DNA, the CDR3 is TGTGCCAGCAGCTTCTCAGGGAATAGTGAAGCTTTCTTT. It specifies CASSFSGNSEAFF.

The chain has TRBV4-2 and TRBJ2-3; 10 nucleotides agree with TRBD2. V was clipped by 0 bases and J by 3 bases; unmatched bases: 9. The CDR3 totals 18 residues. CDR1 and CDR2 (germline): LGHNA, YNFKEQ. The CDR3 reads CASSQDVAGGFGTDTQYF. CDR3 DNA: TGTGCCAGCAGCCAAGATGTAGCGGGAGGTTTTGGAACAGATACGCAGTATTTT.

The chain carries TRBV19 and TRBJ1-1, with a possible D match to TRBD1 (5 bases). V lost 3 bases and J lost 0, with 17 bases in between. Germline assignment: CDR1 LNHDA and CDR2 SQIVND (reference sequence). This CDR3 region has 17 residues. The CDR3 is CASSIGRGNTLNTEAFF. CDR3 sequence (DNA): TGTGCCAGTAGTATCGGGCGGGGGAACACATTGAACACTGAAGCTTTCTTT.

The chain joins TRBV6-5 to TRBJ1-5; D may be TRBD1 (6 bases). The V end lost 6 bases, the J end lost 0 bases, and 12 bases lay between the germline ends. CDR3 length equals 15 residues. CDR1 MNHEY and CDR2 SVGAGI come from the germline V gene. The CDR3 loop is CASRGGPGSNQPQHF. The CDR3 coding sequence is TGTGCCAGCAGGGGGGGGCCTGGTAGCAATCAGCCCCAGCATTTT.

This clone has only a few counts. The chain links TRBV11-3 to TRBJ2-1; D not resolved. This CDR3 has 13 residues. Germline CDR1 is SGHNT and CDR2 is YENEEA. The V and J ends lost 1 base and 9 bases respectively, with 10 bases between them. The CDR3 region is CASSLAPSGEQFF. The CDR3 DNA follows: TGTGCCAGCAGCTTAGCACCATCAGGTGAGCAGTTCTTC.

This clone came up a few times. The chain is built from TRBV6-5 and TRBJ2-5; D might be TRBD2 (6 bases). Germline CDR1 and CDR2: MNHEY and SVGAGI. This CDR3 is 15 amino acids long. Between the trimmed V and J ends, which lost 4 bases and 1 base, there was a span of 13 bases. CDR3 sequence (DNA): TGTGCCAGCAGTTCCCTCCGGGACTCCCAAGAGACCCAGTACTTC. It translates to CASSSLRDSQETQYF.

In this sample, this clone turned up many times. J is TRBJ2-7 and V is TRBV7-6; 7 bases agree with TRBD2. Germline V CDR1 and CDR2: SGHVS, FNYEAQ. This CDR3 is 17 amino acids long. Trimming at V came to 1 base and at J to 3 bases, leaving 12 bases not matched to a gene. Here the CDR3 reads CASSLVSSGANVYEQYF. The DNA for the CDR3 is TGTGCCAGCAGCTTAGTTTCCAGCGGGGCCAATGTCTACGAGCAGTACTTC.

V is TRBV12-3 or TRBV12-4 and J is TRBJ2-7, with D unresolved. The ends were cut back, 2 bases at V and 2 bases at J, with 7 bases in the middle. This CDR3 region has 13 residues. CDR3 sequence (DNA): TGTGCCAGCAGTTTAAGCACCCCCTACGAGCAGTACTTC. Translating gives CASSLSTPYEQYF.